The 8 T cell receptor beta chains in this list originate from one sample, sequenced in a study of blood T cell repertoires in COVID-19. TCRdb's copy holds only in-frame clones and misses some; the assay was immunoSEQ multiplex PCR. This sample yields hundreds of thousands of clones, of which around 87% are seen a single time; roughly 4.1% belongs to the top ten. Sequences were obtained from peripheral blood. Every receptor here comes from a woman aged 45-65 years with active or convalescent COVID-19.

J is TRBJ2-7 and V is TRBV4-3; TRBD2 agrees at 7 bases. Germline V CDR1 and CDR2: LGHNA, YSLEER. J was trimmed by 3 bases and V by 1 base; bases with no gene match: 6. The CDR3 contains 15 residues. The CDR3 region is CASSQGRGELYEQYF. CDR3 coding DNA: TGCGCCAGCAGCCAAGGCCGGGGGGAGCTCTACGAGCAGTACTTC.

The chain has TRBV28 and TRBJ2-4; tentative D call: TRBD1 (6 bases). V was clipped by 4 bases and J by 4 bases, with 14 bases between them. Germline V gene lookup returns CDR1 MDHEN and CDR2 SYDVKM. The CDR3 is made up of 15 amino acids. The DNA for the CDR3 is TGTGCCAGCAGTTCCTACAGGGACGAAAAAAACATTCAGTACTTC. This gives the protein CASSSYRDEKNIQYF.

The CDR3 DNA reads TGTGCCATCAGTGAAAGGTCAGGGATCGGGGGCACTGAAGCTTTCTTT. Translation gives CAISERSGIGGTEAFF. The chain links TRBV10-3 to TRBJ1-1; a possible D gene is TRBD1 (5 bases). The length of the CDR3 is 16 residues. The germline V and J ends were trimmed by 3 bases and 4 bases, with 18 bases remaining between them. Germline V gene sequence: CDR1 ENHRY, CDR2 SYGVKD.

This chain links TRBV7-9 with TRBJ1-5; 8 bases map to TRBD1. Losses at the gene ends were 4 bases for V and 5 bases for J; bases not matched to a gene: 4. Germline V lookup: CDR1 SEHNR, CDR2 FQNEAQ (reference sequence). This CDR3 has 14 residues. DNA for the CDR3: TGTGCCAGCAGCTCAGGGGGCCGGGATCAGCCCCAGCATTTT. It specifies CASSSGGRDQPQHF.

The chain has TRBV6-5 and TRBJ2-7, with TRBD2 as a possible D gene (5 bases). V was cut by 4 bases and J by 4 bases, with 11 bases left in between. The V gene's germline CDR1 is MNHEY and CDR2 SVGAGI. The CDR3 spans 13 residues. In nucleotides, the CDR3 is TGTGCCAGCAGTTTGGATATAGCGTACGAGCAGTACTTC. It specifies CASSLDIAYEQYF.

The table lists this clone with a count of one. The chain combines TRBV27 with TRBJ2-7; TRBD2 matches 12 bases. J was trimmed by 2 bases and V by 3 bases; bases with no gene match: 2. The germline gives CDR1 MNHEY, CDR2 SMNVEV (reference sequence). The length of the CDR3 is 15 residues. CDR3: CASSFRLAGAYEQYF. CDR3 bases: TGTGCCAGCAGTTTCAGACTAGCGGGGGCCTACGAGCAGTACTTC.

The rearrangement uses TRBV7-2 and TRBJ1-2, with 9 bases fitting TRBD1. The length of the CDR3 is 14 residues. Germline values: CDR1 SGHTA, CDR2 FQGNSA. V shed 4 bases and J 4 bases; nucleotides not matched to a gene: 4. For the CDR3, the DNA is TGTGCCAGCAGCTACCGGGACAGGGTCTATGGCTACACCTTC. Protein product: CASSYRDRVYGYTF.

The rearrangement uses TRBV12-3 or TRBV12-4 and TRBJ2-3, with a weak D call TRBD1 (5 bases). This CDR3 comprises 12 residues. Trimming took off 2 bases at V and 6 bases at J, with 6 bases between the two ends. This CDR3 reads CASSLNRDTQYF. The CDR3 bases are TGTGCCAGCAGTTTAAACAGGGATACGCAGTATTTT.